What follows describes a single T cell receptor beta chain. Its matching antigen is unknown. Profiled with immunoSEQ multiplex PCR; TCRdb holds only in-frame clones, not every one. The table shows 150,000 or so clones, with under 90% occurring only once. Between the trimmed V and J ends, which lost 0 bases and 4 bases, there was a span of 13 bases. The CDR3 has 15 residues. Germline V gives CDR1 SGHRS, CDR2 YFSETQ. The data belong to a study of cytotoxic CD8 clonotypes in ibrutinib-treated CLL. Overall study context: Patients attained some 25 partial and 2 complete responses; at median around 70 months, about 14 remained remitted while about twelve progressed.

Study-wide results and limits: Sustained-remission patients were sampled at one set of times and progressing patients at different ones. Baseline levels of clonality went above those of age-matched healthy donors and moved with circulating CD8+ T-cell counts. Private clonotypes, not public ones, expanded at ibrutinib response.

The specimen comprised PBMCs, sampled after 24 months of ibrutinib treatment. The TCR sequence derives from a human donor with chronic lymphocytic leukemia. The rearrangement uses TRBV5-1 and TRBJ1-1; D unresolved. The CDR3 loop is CASSLGRPGSTEAFF. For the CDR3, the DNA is TGCGCCAGCAGCTTGGGACGCCCCGGTAGCACTGAAGCTTTCTTT.